Presented here are 28 T cell receptor beta chains from one specimen sequenced in a study of blood T cells in healthy people across ages. For the second PCR, which ran for about 7 to 11 cycles, a sample-barcoded 5' primer and a J-beta primer mix were used. From the 5' RACE reads, TCRdb called clonotypes with MiXCR, one entry per CDR3 protein. The sample records approximately 800,000 distinct CDR3 sequences, roughly 25% being singletons. This sample also belongs to another study, concerning T cells of mothers and their children.

Sequencing was performed on blood. The source of these receptors is a boy under 18 in good health.

This clonotype was detected only a few times. The chain is built from TRBV5-6 and TRBJ2-5, with 10 bases matching TRBD2. Near its end, the DNA agrees better with TRBJ2-1, so the J call may be wrong. Germline loops: CDR1 SGHDT, CDR2 YYEEEE. The CDR3 consists of 16 residues. As DNA, the CDR3 is TGTGCCAGCAGCTTGGGGGGGCTAGCGGGAGTGAATGAGCAGTTCTTC. It yields the protein CASSLGGLAGVNEQFF.

This chain joins TRBV11-2 and TRBJ2-3; 8 nucleotides line up with TRBD1. In germline, CDR1 is SGHAT, CDR2 FQNNGV. The CDR3 runs to 16 residues. The trim removed 5 bases at V and 1 base at J, leaving 8 bases unmatched. CDR3 nucleotide sequence: TGTGCCAGCAGCCCCAGGTTGGGACAGGGCACAGATACGCAGTATTTT. It encodes CASSPRLGQGTDTQYF. Variable domain in full (rest from reference TRBV11-2 and TRBJ2-3): EAGVAQSPRYKIIEKRQSVAFWCNPISGHATLYWYQQILGQGPKLLIQFQNNGVVDDSQLPKDRFSAERLKGVDSTLKIQPAKLEDSAVYLCASSPRLGQGTDTQYFGPGTRLTVL.

The genes are TRBV5-1 and TRBJ1-6, with D uncertain. Germline CDR1 SGHRS, CDR2 YFSETQ. V lost 0 bases and J lost 8, with 12 bases in between. The CDR3 consists of 15 residues. This chain's CDR3 is CASSLAGVWDSPLHF. The CDR3 nucleotides are TGCGCCAGCAGCTTGGCTGGGGTATGGGATTCACCCCTCCACTTT. The complete variable domain, with remaining parts taken from reference TRBV5-1 and TRBJ1-6, reads KAGVTQTPRYLIKTRGQQVTLSCSPISGHRSVSWYQQTPGQGLQFLFEYFSETQRNKGNFPGRFSGRQFSNSRSEMNVSTLELGDSALYLCASSLAGVWDSPLHFGNGTRLTVT.

This chain connects TRBV7-9 to TRBJ2-5; D is perhaps TRBD1 (6 bases). The better agreement between TRBJ2-1 and the DNA end casts doubt on the J call. The germline V gene encodes CDR1 SEHNR and CDR2 FQNEAQ (reference sequence). There are 14 residues in the CDR3. The DNA of the CDR3 is TGTGCCAGCAGCTTAACGGACAGAAACAATGAGCAGTTCTTC. It encodes CASSLTDRNNEQFF.

Points on this clonotype: This may come from a read error, since a much larger clone is one base off. V and J are TRBV29-1 and TRBJ2-2; 8 bases match TRBD1. CDR1 is SQVTM, CDR2 ANQGSEA, per germline. V gave up 5 bases and J gave up 3 bases; unmatched junction bases: 11. CDR3 length equals 16 residues. The CDR3 is CSVKLTDRGDTGELFF. CDR3 coding DNA: TGCAGCGTTAAGCTCACTGACAGGGGCGACACCGGGGAGCTGTTTTTT.

This chain links TRBV5-5 with TRBJ2-5; D call uncertain. The length of the CDR3 is 15 residues. V was trimmed by 1 base and J by 5 bases, leaving 15 bases between them. CDR1 is SGHKS, CDR2 YYEKEE, per germline (reference sequence). This chain's CDR3 is CASSLYARPRETQYF. For the CDR3, the DNA is TGTGCCAGCAGCTTGTATGCCAGGCCCAGGGAGACCCAGTACTTC.

V gene TRBV25-1 combines with J gene TRBJ2-5; tentative D call: TRBD1 (6 bases). The DNA end favors TRBJ2-7, so the J call may be wrong. The CDR3 is 14 amino acids. Per germline, CDR1 MGHDK and CDR2 SYGVNS. For the CDR3, the DNA is TGTGCCAGCAGTGTCCAACAGGGAACCTACGAGCAGTACTTC. Protein sequence: CASSVQQGTYEQYF.

V gene TRBV12-3 or TRBV12-4 combines with J gene TRBJ2-7; TRBD2 aligns across 7 bases. The CDR3 is made up of 13 amino acids. With V trimmed by 9 bases and J by 6 bases, 11 bases remained unmatched. In DNA, the CDR3 is TGTGCCAGTCCGGTCTGCGGGAGACCCGAGCAGTACTTC. This translates into CASPVCGRPEQYF.

This clonotype was counted at least ten times. The rearrangement joins TRBV18 to TRBJ2-7, with TRBD1 identical over 12 bases. This CDR3 spans 15 amino acids. J gave up 5 bases and V 3 bases, and 5 bases lay outside the gene matches. The germline V gene has CDR1 KGHSH and CDR2 LQKENI. Here the CDR3 DNA reads TGTGCCAGCTCACCTACTGGGACAGGGGGCGACGAGCAGTACTTC. Translated, it gives CASSPTGTGGDEQYF. Full variable domain (remainder filled in from reference TRBV18 and TRBJ2-7): NAGVMQNPRHLVRRRGQEARLRCSPMKGHSHVYWYRQLPEEGLKFMVYLQKENIIDESGMPKERFSAEFPKEGPSILRIQQVVRGDSAAYFCASSPTGTGGDEQYFGPGTRLTVT.

The genes are TRBV20-1 and TRBJ2-4; maybe TRBD2 (6 bases). The germline gives CDR1 DFQATT, CDR2 SNEGSKA (reference sequence). The length of the CDR3 is 15 residues. Trimming left V 5 bases short and J 1 base short, with 15 bases between. CDR3: CSAPYSLAAKNIQYF. Here the CDR3 DNA reads TGCAGTGCTCCCTATAGTCTAGCGGCCAAAAACATTCAGTACTTC.

CDR3 sequence: CASSYSSSAEAFF. The DNA of the CDR3 is TGTGCCAGCAGTTACTCGTCTTCGGCTGAAGCTTTCTTT. The chain is built from TRBV6-5 and TRBJ1-1; the D is unclear. Deletions cut 0 bases from V and 6 bases from J, with 8 bases between. The germline CDR1 and CDR2 sequences are MNHEY and SVGAGI. The CDR3 is 13 residues long.

Only a few counts were recorded for this clonotype. The chain recombines TRBV24-1 with TRBJ2-1; D ambiguous. The V and J ends lost 9 bases and 8 bases respectively, with 10 bases between them. The CDR3 runs 11 residues. Germline loops: CDR1 KGHDR, CDR2 SFDVKD. This CDR3 reads CATGKRDEQFF. CDR3 DNA sequence: TGTGCCACCGGGAAGAGAGATGAGCAGTTCTTC.

The chain is built from TRBV7-9 and TRBJ2-7, with 7 bases aligning to TRBD1. The CDR3 loop spans 15 amino acids. In germline, CDR1 is SEHNR, CDR2 FQNEAQ (reference sequence). The J segment lost 5 bases and the V segment lost 5 bases, leaving 12 bases of the junction unmatched. The DNA of the CDR3 is TGTGCCAGCAGCCCTACTTCAGACAGGGCCCACGAGCAGTACTTC. It yields the protein CASSPTSDRAHEQYF.

The chain recombines TRBV6-6 with TRBJ2-5; 7 positions match TRBD1. TRBJ2-7 matches the DNA end more closely, so the J call is doubtful. The germline CDR1 and CDR2 sequences are MNHNY and SVGAGI (reference sequence). This CDR3 has 14 residues. This CDR3 is CASINRDSPYEQYF. The CDR3 coding sequence is TGTGCCAGCATAAATCGGGACAGCCCCTACGAGCAGTACTTC.

The chain carries TRBV28 and TRBJ2-1, with 7 bases that match TRBD1. V shed 2 bases and J 14 bases; nucleotides not matched to a gene: 15. The CDR3 runs 15 residues. CDR1 and CDR2 from the germline V gene are MDHEN and SYDVKM. CDR3 nucleotides: TGTGCCAGCAGTTTACGTACAGGGGCAGCGGCCGTGGAGTTCTTC. Its translation: CASSLRTGAAAVEFF.

This clonotype was observed a handful of times. The chain has TRBV27 and TRBJ2-1; 10 nucleotides align to TRBD2. The germline CDR1 and CDR2 sequences are MNHEY and SMNVEV (reference sequence). With 4 bases clipped from V and 5 bases from J, the junction kept 8 bases outside the gene matches. The CDR3 has 16 amino acids. CDR3 nucleotide sequence: TGTGCCAGCAGTTATACCGGGACTAGCGCCCACAATGAGCAGTTCTTC. The encoded protein is CASSYTGTSAHNEQFF.

The chain has TRBV29-1 and TRBJ1-1; no definite D call. The CDR3 covers 13 residues. Trimming left V 7 bases short and J 0 bases short, with 12 bases between. Germline V gene sequence: CDR1 SQVTM, CDR2 ANQGSEA. The CDR3 DNA reads as TGCAGCGCCAGACTTCCGATGAACACTGAAGCTTTCTTT. This codes for CSARLPMNTEAFF.

This clonotype was counted ten times or more. The genes are TRBV7-9 and TRBJ1-1; D might be TRBD1 (6 bases). This CDR3 is built from 14 residues. V shed 8 bases and J shed 1 base, with 14 bases lying between them. In germline, CDR1 is SEHNR, CDR2 FQNEAQ (reference sequence). The CDR3 region is CASDRPAQNTEAFF. The CDR3 region has the DNA TGTGCCAGCGACAGGCCAGCACAGAACACTGAAGCTTTCTTT. Full variable domain (remainder filled in from reference TRBV7-9 and TRBJ1-1): DTGVSQNPRHKITKRGQNVTFRCDPISEHNRLYWYRQTLGQGPEFLTYFQNEAQLEKSRLLSDRFSAERPKGSFSTLEIQRTEQGDSAMYLCASDRPAQNTEAFFGQGTRLTVV.

This clonotype was picked up a small number of times. The chain links TRBV9 to TRBJ2-5, with a weak D call TRBD2 (6 bases). Between the trimmed V and J ends, which lost 3 bases and 2 bases, there was a span of 17 bases. Looked up from germline, CDR1 is SGDLS and CDR2 is YYNGEE. This CDR3 is 16 amino acids long. CDR3: CASSANSGGGQETQYF. The CDR3, as DNA: TGTGCCAGCAGCGCCAACAGCGGAGGAGGGCAAGAGACCCAGTACTTC.

This clonotype was observed a few times. This CDR3 is CASSLGQGWEKLFF. CDR3 DNA sequence: TGTGCCAGCAGCTTAGGGCAGGGGTGGGAAAAACTGTTTTTT. The V gene is TRBV28, the J gene TRBJ1-4, with D maybe TRBD1 (6 bases). The CDR3 contains 14 residues. V dropped 6 bases and J dropped 8 bases, with 16 bases sitting between them. Germline V gene data show CDR1 as MDHEN and CDR2 as SYDVKM.

The chain recombines TRBV20-1 with TRBJ2-2; D is ambiguous. The CDR3 consists of 15 residues. CDR1 and CDR2 (germline): DFQATT, SNEGSKA (reference sequence). V dropped 0 bases and J dropped 6 bases, with 14 bases sitting between them. CDR3: CSARDLGAVPGELFF. The CDR3 bases are TGCAGTGCTAGAGATCTGGGCGCTGTCCCCGGGGAGCTGTTTTTT.

The V gene is TRBV24-1, the J gene TRBJ2-1; unclear D gene. Deletions cut 7 bases from V and 0 bases from J, with 6 bases between. Germline lookup yields CDR1 KGHDR and CDR2 SFDVKD. The CDR3 is made up of 13 amino acids. The CDR3 protein is CATSSRSYNEQFF. In DNA, the CDR3 is TGTGCCACCAGCTCCCGCTCCTACAATGAGCAGTTCTTC.

There are a few counts of this clonotype. V and J are TRBV9 and TRBJ2-1, with D tentatively TRBD2 (5 bases). This CDR3 contains 14 residues. V lost 0 bases and J 9 bases, leaving 13 bases between the germline ends. Germline values: CDR1 SGDLS, CDR2 YYNGEE. In DNA, the CDR3 is TGTGCCAGCAGCGTAGCTATCGGGGTCTCTGAGCAGTTCTTC. Its protein product is CASSVAIGVSEQFF.

The chain is built from TRBV11-1 and TRBJ2-7, with 11 bases matching TRBD2. The V gene's germline CDR1 is SGHAT and CDR2 FQDESV (reference sequence). The CDR3 consists of 15 residues. With V trimmed by 4 bases and J by 4 bases, 6 bases remained unmatched. DNA for the CDR3: TGTGCCAGCAGCTCTCCTAGCGGGGGGAAGTACGAGCAGTACTTC. Its protein product is CASSSPSGGKYEQYF.

This clonotype was seen at least ten times. V and J are TRBV7-2 and TRBJ2-5; D is perhaps TRBD1 (5 bases). Germline lookup yields CDR1 SGHTA and CDR2 FQGNSA. Trimming took 5 bases from V and 2 from J, leaving 15 bases between them. This CDR3 has 15 amino acids. CDR3 amino acids: CASSLGQGRQETQYF. In DNA form, the CDR3 reads TGTGCCAGCAGCCTAGGGCAGGGTAGGCAAGAGACCCAGTACTTC.

The rearrangement joins TRBV5-1 to TRBJ2-1; 10 bases agree with TRBD2. The CDR3 extends over 14 amino acids. Germline CDR1 reads SGHRS; CDR2 reads YFSETQ. Trimming took 7 bases from V and 4 from J; bases not matched to a gene: 5. CDR3 bases: TGCGCCAGCGCCGGGACTAGCGTTTACAATGAGCAGTTCTTC. The encoded protein is CASAGTSVYNEQFF. Full variable domain (rest looked up from reference TRBV5-1 and TRBJ2-1): KAGVTQTPRYLIKTRGQQVTLSCSPISGHRSVSWYQQTPGQGLQFLFEYFSETQRNKGNFPGRFSGRQFSNSRSEMNVSTLELGDSALYLCASAGTSVYNEQFFGPGTRLTVL.

This clonotype was seen a handful of times. This sequence joins TRBV28 and TRBJ2-3; 12 bases are shared with TRBD2. The CDR3 is made up of 16 amino acids. Germline V gene data show CDR1 as MDHEN and CDR2 as SYDVKM. The V segment lost 10 bases and the J segment 1 base; nucleotides outside the gene matches: 9. The CDR3 here is CATSPSGGGRTDTQYF. In DNA, the CDR3 is TGTGCCACATCTCCTAGCGGGGGGGGCCGCACAGATACGCAGTATTTT. The whole variable domain, filled in from reference TRBV28 and TRBJ2-3, reads DVKVTQSSRYLVKRTGEKVFLECVQDMDHENMFWYRQDPGLGLRLIYFSYDVKMKEKGDIPEGYSVSREKKERFSLILESASTNQTSMYLCATSPSGGGRTDTQYFGPGTRLTVL.

A few counts support this clonotype. The chain carries TRBV28 and TRBJ2-7, with a possible D match to TRBD2 (5 bases). The CDR3 extends over 11 amino acids. Looked up from germline, CDR1 is MDHEN and CDR2 is SYDVKM. Trimming pared 7 bases from V and 5 bases from J, leaving 9 bases between. The CDR3 DNA sequence: TGTGCCAGCACCCTTAGCGACGAGCAGTACTTC. Amino acids: CASTLSDEQYF. Based on the CDR3 plus reference TRBV28 and TRBJ2-7, the full variable domain is DVKVTQSSRYLVKRTGEKVFLECVQDMDHENMFWYRQDPGLGLRLIYFSYDVKMKEKGDIPEGYSVSREKKERFSLILESASTNQTSMYLCASTLSDEQYFGPGTRLTVT.